The sequence of this T cell receptor (beta chain) was determined in a study of CD8 T cells in ankylosing spondylitis. This clonotype was picked up many times. Trimming took off 3 bases at V and 3 bases at J, with 8 bases between the two ends. The CDR3 length is 13 residues. The germline CDR1 and CDR2 sequences are DFQATT and SNEGSKA (reference sequence). TCRdb analysed the 5' RACE reads with MiXCR anew, one entry per CDR3 protein. The sample has under 300,000 distinct CDR3 sequences, roughly a tenth seen once. The chain uses TRBV20-1 and TRBJ2-2; weak D call: TRBD2 (5 bases). The sequence derives from a male donor with ankylosing spondylitis or in good health (not recorded which). Sequencing was done on a sample of blood, either unsorted or a sorted T cell fraction (not recorded which). Written as DNA, the CDR3 is TGCAGTGCTAGTCGGGATCACACCGGGGAGCTGTTTTTT. It encodes CSASRDHTGELFF.